This TCR beta chain was found in a study of blood T cell repertoires in COVID-19. Study-level background: The origin of the acute and convalescent COVID-19 samples was the United States, Italy and Spain. Sample material is recorded as cDNA or gDNA derived from T cells, B-cell-depleted T cells, or PBMCs.

Original processing notes: Scientists estimated how many nucleated cells there were by amplifying reference gene primers. The assay was immunoSEQ multiplex PCR, and TCRdb's table has in-frame clones only and misses some. V and J calls and clone size are given by that table; D and trimming were obtained from the DNA. The repertoire holds over 200,000 clones, about 89% seen once, with around 9.5% in the top ten. The CDR3 runs to 15 residues. CDR1 is SGHAT and CDR2 is FQNNGV in the germline V gene. The V and J ends lost 4 bases and 0 bases, in that order; junction bases with no gene match: 4. Sequenced: peripheral blood. The chain combines TRBV11-2 with TRBJ2-7, with 9 nucleotides matching TRBD1. This clonotype was sampled from a middle-aged man who had recovered from COVID-19. The CDR3 nucleotides are TGTGCCAGCAGCTCGGGACAGGGATTCTCCTACGAGCAGTACTTC. Its protein is CASSSGQGFSYEQYF.